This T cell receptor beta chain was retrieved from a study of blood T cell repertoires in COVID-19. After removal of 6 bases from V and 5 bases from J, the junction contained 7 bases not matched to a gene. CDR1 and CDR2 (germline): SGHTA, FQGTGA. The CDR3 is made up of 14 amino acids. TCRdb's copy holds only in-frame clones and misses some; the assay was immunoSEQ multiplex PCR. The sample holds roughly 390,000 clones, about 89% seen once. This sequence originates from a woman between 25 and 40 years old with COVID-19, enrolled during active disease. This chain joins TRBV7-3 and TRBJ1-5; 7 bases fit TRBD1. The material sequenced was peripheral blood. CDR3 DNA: TGTGCCAGCAGTGATTCAGGGGGAGATCAGCCCCAGCATTTT. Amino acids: CASSDSGGDQPQHF.